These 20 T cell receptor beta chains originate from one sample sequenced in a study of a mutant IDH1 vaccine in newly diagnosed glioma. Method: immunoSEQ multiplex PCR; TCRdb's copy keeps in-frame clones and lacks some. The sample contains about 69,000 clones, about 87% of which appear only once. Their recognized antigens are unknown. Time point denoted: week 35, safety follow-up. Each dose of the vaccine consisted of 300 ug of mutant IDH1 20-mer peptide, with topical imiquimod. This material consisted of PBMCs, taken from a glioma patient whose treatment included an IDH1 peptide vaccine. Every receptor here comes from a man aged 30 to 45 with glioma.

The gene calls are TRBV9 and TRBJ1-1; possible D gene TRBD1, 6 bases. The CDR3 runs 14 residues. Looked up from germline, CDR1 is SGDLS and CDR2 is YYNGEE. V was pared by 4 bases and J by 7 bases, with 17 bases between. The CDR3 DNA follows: TGTGCCAGCAGCCCTCAACCGGACAGAATTGAAGCTTTCTTT. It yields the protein CASSPQPDRIEAFF.

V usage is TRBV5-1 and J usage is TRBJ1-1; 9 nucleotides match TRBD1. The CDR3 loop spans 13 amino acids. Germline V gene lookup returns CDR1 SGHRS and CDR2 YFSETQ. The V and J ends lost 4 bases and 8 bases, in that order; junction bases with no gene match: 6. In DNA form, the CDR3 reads TGCGCCAGCAGCAAGGGACAGGGCGAGGAAGCTTTCTTT. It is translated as CASSKGQGEEAFF.

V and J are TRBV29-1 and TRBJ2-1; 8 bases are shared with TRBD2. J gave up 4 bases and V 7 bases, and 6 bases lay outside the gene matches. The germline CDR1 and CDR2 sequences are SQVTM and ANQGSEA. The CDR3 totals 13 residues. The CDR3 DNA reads TGCAGCGCCCTTAGCGGGGTTTACAATGAGCAGTTCTTC. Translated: CSALSGVYNEQFF.

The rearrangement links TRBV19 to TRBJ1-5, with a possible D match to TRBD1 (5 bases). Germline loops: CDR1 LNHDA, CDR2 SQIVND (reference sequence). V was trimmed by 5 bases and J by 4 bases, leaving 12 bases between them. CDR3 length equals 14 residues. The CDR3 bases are TGTGCCAGTAGTTACCGACAGTTGAATCAGCCCCAGCATTTT. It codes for CASSYRQLNQPQHF.

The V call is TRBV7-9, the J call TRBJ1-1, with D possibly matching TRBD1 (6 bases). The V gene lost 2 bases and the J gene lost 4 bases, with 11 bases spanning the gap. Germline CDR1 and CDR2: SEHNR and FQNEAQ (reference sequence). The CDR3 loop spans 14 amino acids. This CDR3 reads CASSLRGAGTEAFF. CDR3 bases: TGTGCCAGCAGCTTAAGGGGGGCTGGCACTGAAGCTTTCTTT. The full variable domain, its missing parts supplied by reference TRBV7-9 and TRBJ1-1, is DTGVSQNPRHKITKRGQNVTFRCDPISEHNRLYWYRQTLGQGPEFLTYFQNEAQLEKSRLLSDRFSAERPKGSFSTLEIQRTEQGDSAMYLCASSLRGAGTEAFFGQGTRLTVV.

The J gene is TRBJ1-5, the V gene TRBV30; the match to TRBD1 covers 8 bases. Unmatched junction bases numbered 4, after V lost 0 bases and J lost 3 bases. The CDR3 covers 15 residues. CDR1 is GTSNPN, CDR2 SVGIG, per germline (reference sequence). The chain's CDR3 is CAWSVGQGYNQPQHF. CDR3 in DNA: TGTGCCTGGAGTGTAGGACAGGGTTACAATCAGCCCCAGCATTTT. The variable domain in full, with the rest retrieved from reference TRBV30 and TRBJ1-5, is SQTIHQWPATLVQPVGSPLSLECTVEGTSNPNLYWYRQAAGRGLQLLFYSVGIGQISSEVPQNLSASRPQDRQFILSSKKLLLSDSGFYLCAWSVGQGYNQPQHFGDGTRLSIL.

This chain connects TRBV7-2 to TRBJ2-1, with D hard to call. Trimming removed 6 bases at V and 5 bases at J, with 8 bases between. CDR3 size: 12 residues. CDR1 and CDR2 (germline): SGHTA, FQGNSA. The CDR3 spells CASSHWDNEQFF. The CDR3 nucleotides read TGTGCCAGCAGTCATTGGGACAATGAGCAGTTCTTC. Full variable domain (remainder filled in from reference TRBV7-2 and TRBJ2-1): GAGVSQSPSNKVTEKGKDVELRCDPISGHTALYWYRQSLGQGLEFLIYFQGNSAPDKSGLPSDRFSAERTGGSVSTLTIQRTQQEDSAVYLCASSHWDNEQFFGPGTRLTVL.

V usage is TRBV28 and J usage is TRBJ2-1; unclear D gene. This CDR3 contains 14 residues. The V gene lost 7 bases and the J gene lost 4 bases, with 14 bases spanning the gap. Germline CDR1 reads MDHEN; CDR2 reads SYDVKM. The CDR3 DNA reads TGTGCCAGCAAGAGATTAACCCAGTACAATGAGCAGTTCTTC. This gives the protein CASKRLTQYNEQFF.

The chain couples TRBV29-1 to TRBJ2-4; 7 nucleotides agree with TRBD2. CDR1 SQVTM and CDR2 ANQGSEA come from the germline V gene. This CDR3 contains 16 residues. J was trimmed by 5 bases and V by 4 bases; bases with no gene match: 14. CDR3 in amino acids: CSVASPGREVQNIQYF. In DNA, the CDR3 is TGCAGCGTTGCCAGCCCGGGACGGGAGGTCCAAAACATTCAGTACTTC. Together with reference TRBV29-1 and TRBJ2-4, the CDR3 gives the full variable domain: SAVISQKPSRDICQRGTSLTIQCQVDSQVTMMFWYRQQPGQSLTLIATANQGSEATYESGFVIDKFPISRPNLTFSTLTVSNMSPEDSSIYLCSVASPGREVQNIQYFGAGTRLSVL.

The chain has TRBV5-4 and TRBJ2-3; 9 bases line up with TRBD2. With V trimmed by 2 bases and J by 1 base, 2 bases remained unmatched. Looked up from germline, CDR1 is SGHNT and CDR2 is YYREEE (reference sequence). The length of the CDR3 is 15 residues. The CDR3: CASSFIAGGTDTQYF. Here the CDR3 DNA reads TGTGCCAGCAGCTTTATAGCGGGGGGCACAGATACGCAGTATTTT. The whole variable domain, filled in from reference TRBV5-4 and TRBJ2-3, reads ETGVTQSPTHLIKTRGQQVTLRCSSQSGHNTVSWYQQALGQGPQFIFQYYREEENGRGNFPPRFSGLQFPNYSSELNVNALELDDSALYLCASSFIAGGTDTQYFGPGTRLTVL.

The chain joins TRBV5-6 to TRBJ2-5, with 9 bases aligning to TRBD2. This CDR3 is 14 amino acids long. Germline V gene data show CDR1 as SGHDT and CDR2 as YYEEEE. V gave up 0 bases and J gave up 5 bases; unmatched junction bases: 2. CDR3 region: CASSLATSGETQYF. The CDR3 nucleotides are TGTGCCAGCAGCTTGGCAACTAGCGGGGAGACCCAGTACTTC.

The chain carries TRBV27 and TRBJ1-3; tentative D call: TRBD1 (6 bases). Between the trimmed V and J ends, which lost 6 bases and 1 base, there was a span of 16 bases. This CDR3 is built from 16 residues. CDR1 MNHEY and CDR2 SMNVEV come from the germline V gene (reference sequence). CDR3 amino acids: CASSAFLQGSGNTIYF. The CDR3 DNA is TGTGCCAGCAGCGCTTTCTTACAGGGATCTGGAAACACCATATATTTT.

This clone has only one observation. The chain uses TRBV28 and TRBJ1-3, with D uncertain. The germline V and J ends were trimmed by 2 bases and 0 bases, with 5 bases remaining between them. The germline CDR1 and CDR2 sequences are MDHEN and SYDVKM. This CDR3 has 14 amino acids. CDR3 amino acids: CASSLGSSGNTIYF. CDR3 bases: TGTGCCAGCAGTTTAGGAAGCTCTGGAAACACCATATATTTT.

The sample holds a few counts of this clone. The CDR3 region is CASKWDAEAFF. DNA for the CDR3: TGTGCCAGCAAGTGGGACGCTGAAGCTTTCTTT. The rearrangement uses TRBV28 and TRBJ1-1; D is perhaps TRBD1 (5 bases). Germline V gene data show CDR1 as MDHEN and CDR2 as SYDVKM. Trimming shortened V by 7 bases and J by 6 bases, and 9 bases separated the two germline ends. The CDR3 totals 11 residues.

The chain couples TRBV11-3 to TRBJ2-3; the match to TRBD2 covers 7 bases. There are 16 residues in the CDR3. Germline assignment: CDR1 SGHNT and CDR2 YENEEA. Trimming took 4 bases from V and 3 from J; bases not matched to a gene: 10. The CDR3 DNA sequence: TGTGCCAGCAGCTCGGGGCGGGGGAGTCATACAGATACGCAGTATTTT. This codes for CASSSGRGSHTDTQYF. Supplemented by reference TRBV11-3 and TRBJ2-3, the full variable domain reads EAGVVQSPRYKIIEKKQPVAFWCNPISGHNTLYWYLQNLGQGPELLIRYENEEAVDDSQLPKDRFSAERLKGVDSTLKIQPAELGDSAVYLCASSSGRGSHTDTQYFGPGTRLTVL.

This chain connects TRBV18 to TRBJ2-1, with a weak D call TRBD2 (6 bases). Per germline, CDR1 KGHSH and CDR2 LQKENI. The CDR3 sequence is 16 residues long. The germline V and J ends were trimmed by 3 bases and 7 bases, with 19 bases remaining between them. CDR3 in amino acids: CASSPGRGLTLNEQFF. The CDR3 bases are TGTGCCAGCTCACCGGGGCGGGGCCTCACCCTTAATGAGCAGTTCTTC.

CDR3 DNA: TGCGCCAGCAGCTTAATAGCGGGGAGCACAGATACGCAGTATTTT. Protein sequence: CASSLIAGSTDTQYF. This chain uses TRBV5-1 with TRBJ2-3, with TRBD2 identical over 8 bases. Per the germline V gene, CDR1 is SGHRS and CDR2 is YFSETQ. This CDR3 is 15 amino acids long. The J segment lost 0 bases and the V segment lost 2 bases, leaving 2 bases of the junction unmatched.

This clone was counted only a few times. The CDR3 bases are TGTGCCAGCACCTACACAGGGATCCACGAGCAGTACTTC. This codes for CASTYTGIHEQYF. The chain is built from TRBV7-9 and TRBJ2-7, with D perhaps matching TRBD1 (6 bases). Germline V gene lookup returns CDR1 SEHNR and CDR2 FQNEAQ (reference sequence). With 7 bases removed from V and 5 bases from J, the gap between germline ends came to 15 bases. The CDR3 consists of 13 residues.

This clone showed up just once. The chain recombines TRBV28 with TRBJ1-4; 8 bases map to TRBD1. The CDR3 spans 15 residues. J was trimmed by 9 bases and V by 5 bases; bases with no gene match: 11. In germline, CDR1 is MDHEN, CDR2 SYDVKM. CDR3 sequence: CASSPPTGEKKKLFF. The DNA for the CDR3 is TGTGCCAGCAGTCCACCGACAGGGGAAAAGAAAAAACTGTTTTTT.

CDR3 in amino acids: CASSPLAGEGSGELFF. CDR3 nucleotides: TGCGCCAGCAGCCCGCTAGCGGGAGAAGGAAGCGGGGAGCTGTTTTTT. This chain joins TRBV5-1 and TRBJ2-2; TRBD2 aligns across 10 bases. Per the germline V gene, CDR1 is SGHRS and CDR2 is YFSETQ. V lost 4 bases and J lost 7; bases outside the gene matches: 10. The CDR3 runs 16 residues.